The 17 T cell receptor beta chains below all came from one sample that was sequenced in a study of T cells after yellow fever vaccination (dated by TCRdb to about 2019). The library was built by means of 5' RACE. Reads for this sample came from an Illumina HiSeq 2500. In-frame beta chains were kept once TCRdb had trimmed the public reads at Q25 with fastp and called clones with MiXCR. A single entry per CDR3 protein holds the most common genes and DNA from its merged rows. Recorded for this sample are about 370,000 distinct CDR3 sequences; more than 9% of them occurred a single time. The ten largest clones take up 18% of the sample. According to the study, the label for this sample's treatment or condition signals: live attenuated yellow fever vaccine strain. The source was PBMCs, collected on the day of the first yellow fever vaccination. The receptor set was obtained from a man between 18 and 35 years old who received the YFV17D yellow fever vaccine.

CDR3 in DNA: TGTGCCACCAGCAGAGTGGGTCGGCAGGGGGCTTACTCCTACGAGCAGTACTTC. Protein product: CATSRVGRQGAYSYEQYF. The chain combines TRBV15 with TRBJ2-7; 8 bases line up with TRBD1. This CDR3 region has 18 residues. The V segment lost 1 base and the J segment 0 bases; nucleotides outside the gene matches: 11. Germline CDR1 is LNHNV and CDR2 is YYDKDF (reference sequence).

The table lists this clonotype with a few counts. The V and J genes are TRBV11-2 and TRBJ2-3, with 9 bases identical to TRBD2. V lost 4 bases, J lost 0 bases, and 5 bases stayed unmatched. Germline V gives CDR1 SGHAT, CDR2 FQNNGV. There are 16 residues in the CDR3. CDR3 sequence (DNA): TGTGCCAGCAGCTCACGACTAGCGGCTAGCACAGATACGCAGTATTTT. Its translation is CASSSRLAASTDTQYF.

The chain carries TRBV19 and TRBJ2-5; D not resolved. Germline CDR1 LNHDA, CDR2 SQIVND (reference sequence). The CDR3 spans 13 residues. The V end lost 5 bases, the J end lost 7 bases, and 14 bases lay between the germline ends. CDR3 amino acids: CASSRNSRRTQYF. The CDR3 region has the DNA TGTGCCAGTAGTCGAAATTCCCGGCGGACCCAGTACTTC.

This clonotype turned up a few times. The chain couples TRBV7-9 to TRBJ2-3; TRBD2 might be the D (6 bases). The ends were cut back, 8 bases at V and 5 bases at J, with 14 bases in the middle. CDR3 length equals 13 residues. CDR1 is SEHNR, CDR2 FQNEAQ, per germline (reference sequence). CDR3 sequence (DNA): TGTGCCAGCGGGGGGTCTCGGAAAGATACGCAGTATTTT. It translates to CASGGSRKDTQYF. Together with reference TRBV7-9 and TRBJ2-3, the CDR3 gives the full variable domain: DTGVSQNPRHKITKRGQNVTFRCDPISEHNRLYWYRQTLGQGPEFLTYFQNEAQLEKSRLLSDRFSAERPKGSFSTLEIQRTEQGDSAMYLCASGGSRKDTQYFGPGTRLTVL.

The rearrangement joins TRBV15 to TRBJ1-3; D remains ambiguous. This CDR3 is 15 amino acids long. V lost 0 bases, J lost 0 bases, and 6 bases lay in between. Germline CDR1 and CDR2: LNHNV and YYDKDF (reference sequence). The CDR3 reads CATSRDPVSGNTIYF. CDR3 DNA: TGTGCCACCAGCAGAGATCCGGTCTCTGGAAACACCATATATTTT.

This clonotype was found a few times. The CDR3 DNA reads as TGCGCCAGCAGCTTTGACAGGGGCGCAAGTCTAGGCTACACCTTC. Translating gives CASSFDRGASLGYTF. The chain joins TRBV5-1 to TRBJ1-2; 8 bases match TRBD1. V shed 2 bases, J shed 8 bases, and the junction held 11 bases outside the gene matches. CDR3 length equals 15 residues. CDR1 and CDR2 from the germline V gene are SGHRS and YFSETQ.

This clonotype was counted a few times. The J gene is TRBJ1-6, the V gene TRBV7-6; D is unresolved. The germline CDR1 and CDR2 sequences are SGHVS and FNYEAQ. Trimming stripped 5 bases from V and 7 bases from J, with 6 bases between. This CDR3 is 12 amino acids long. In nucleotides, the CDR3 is TGTGCCAGCAGCCAAACGAATTCACCCCTCCACTTT. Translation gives CASSQTNSPLHF.

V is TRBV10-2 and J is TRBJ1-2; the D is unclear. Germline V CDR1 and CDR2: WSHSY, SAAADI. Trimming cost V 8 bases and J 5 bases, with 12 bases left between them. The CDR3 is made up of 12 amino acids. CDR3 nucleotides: TGCGCCAGCCATACTGGGCAGTATGGCTACACCTTC. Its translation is CASHTGQYGYTF.

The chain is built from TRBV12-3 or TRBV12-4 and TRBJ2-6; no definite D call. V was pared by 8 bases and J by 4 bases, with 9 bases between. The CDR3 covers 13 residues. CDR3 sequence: CASGRSGANVLTF. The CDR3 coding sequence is TGTGCCAGCGGGCGGTCCGGGGCCAACGTCCTGACTTTC.

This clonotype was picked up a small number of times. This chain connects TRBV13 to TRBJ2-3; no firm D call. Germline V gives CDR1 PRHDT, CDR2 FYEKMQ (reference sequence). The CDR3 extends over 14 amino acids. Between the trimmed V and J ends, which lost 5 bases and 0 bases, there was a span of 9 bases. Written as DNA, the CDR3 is TGTGCCAGCAGCCCCCGACATAGCACAGATACGCAGTATTTT. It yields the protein CASSPRHSTDTQYF.

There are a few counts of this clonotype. The CDR3 region has the DNA TGTGCCATCAGTGAGAGAGGGGCTCACAGCACAGATACGCAGTATTTT. Its translation: CAISERGAHSTDTQYF. V gene TRBV10-3 combines with J gene TRBJ2-3; D assignment may be TRBD1 or TRBD2 (5 bases each). The V and J ends lost 2 bases and 0 bases respectively, with 12 bases between them. Germline V gene sequence: CDR1 ENHRY, CDR2 SYGVKD. The CDR3 consists of 16 residues.

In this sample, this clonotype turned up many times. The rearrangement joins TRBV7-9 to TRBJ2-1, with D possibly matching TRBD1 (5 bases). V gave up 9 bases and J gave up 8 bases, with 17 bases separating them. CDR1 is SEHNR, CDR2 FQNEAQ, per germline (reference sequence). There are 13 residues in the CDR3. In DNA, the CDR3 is TGTGCCAGTTGGGCAGGGAATTACGATGAGCAGTTCTTC. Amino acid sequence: CASWAGNYDEQFF.

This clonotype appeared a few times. This CDR3 is CASSDSTMNTEAFF. The DNA for the CDR3 is TGTGCCAGCTCAGACAGTACTATGAACACTGAAGCTTTCTTT. The chain employs TRBV18 and TRBJ1-1, with a tentative D call TRBD1 (5 bases). From germline, CDR1 is KGHSH and CDR2 LQKENI. V lost 5 bases and J 0 bases, leaving 10 bases between the germline ends. The CDR3 runs 14 residues.

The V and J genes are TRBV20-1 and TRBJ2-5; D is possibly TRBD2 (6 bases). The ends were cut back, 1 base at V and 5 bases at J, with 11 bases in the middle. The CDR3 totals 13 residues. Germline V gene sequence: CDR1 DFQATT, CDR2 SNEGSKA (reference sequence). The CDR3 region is CSARVGGAETQYF. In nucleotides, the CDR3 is TGCAGTGCTAGAGTAGGCGGGGCGGAGACCCAGTACTTC.

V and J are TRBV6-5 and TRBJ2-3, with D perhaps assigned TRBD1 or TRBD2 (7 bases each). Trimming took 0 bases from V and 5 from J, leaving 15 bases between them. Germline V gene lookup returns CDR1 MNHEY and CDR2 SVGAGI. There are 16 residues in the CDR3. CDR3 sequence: CASSYSKGGGGDTQYF. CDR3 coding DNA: TGTGCCAGCAGTTACTCGAAAGGGGGCGGGGGAGATACGCAGTATTTT.

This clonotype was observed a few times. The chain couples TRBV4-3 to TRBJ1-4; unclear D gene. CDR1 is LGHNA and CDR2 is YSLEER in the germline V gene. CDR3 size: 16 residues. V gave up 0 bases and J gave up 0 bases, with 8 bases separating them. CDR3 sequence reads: CASSQDLLTTNEKLFF. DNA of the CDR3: TGCGCCAGCAGCCAAGACCTACTGACAACTAATGAAAAACTGTTTTTT.

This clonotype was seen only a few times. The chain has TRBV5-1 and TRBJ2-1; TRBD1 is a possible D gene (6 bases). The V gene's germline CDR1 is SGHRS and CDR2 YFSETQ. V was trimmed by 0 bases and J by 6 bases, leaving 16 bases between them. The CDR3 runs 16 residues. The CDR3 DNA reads TGCGCCAGCAGCTTGGAGTCACAGGGTGGATCCAATGAGCAGTTCTTC. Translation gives CASSLESQGGSNEQFF.